These T cell receptor beta chains were read from a single sample in a study of cytomegalovirus exposure and HLA in healthy donors. Method: immunoSEQ multiplex PCR; TCRdb's copy keeps in-frame clones and lacks some. The profile shows about 190,000 clones, 81% of them singletons. Source material: PBMCs. The receptor source for this set is a man in his fifties or sixties in good health and CMV-seronegative. The CDR3 runs from the conserved cysteine through the conserved F or W. The D gene is left open where the match is weak. Clone size is not always given. Where it is, it says once, few, many or a class for expanded clones.

V gene: TRBV6-1; D gene: -; clone size: -; J gene: TRBJ1-5; CDR3 protein: CASSEQQGMFHQPQHF; CDR3 DNA: TGTGCCAGCAGTGAACAACAGGGTATGTTTCATCAGCCCCAGCATTTT
V gene: TRBV12-5; D gene: -; clone size: -; J gene: TRBJ2-3; CDR3 protein: CASGPGLHTQYF; CDR3 DNA: TGTGCTAGTGGCCCTGGACTCCATACGCAGTATTTT
V gene: TRBV18; D gene: -; clone size: -; J gene: TRBJ2-3; CDR3 protein: CASSPQRGITDTQYF; CDR3 DNA: TGTGCCAGCTCACCCCAGAGGGGGATCACAGATACGCAGTATTTT
V gene: TRBV7-3; D gene: -; clone size: -; J gene: TRBJ2-7; CDR3 protein: CASSLSPQGSHEQYF; CDR3 DNA: TGTGCCAGCAGCTTAAGCCCCCAGGGGTCCCACGAGCAGTACTTC
V gene: TRBV27; D gene: -; clone size: -; J gene: TRBJ1-3; CDR3 protein: CASRPSGLSGGNTIYF; CDR3 DNA: TGTGCCAGCAGACCCAGCGGACTCTCGGGAGGAAACACCATATATTTT
V gene: TRBV10-3; D gene: -; clone size: -; J gene: TRBJ1-1; CDR3 protein: CAISEEGGRTEAFF; CDR3 DNA: TGTGCCATCAGTGAGGAGGGAGGGAGGACTGAAGCTTTCTTT
V gene: TRBV7-2; D gene: -; clone size: -; J gene: TRBJ2-3; CDR3 protein: CASSFTGTDTQYF; CDR3 DNA: TGTGCCAGCAGCTTCACGGGCACAGATACGCAGTATTTT
V gene: TRBV10-2; D gene: TRBD1; clone size: -; J gene: TRBJ2-7; CDR3 protein: CASSEEGATYEQYF; CDR3 DNA: TGCGCCAGCAGTGAGGAGGGGGCGACCTACGAGCAGTACTTC
V gene: TRBV5-1; D gene: TRBD1; clone size: -; J gene: TRBJ2-2; CDR3 protein: CASSAGTGRTGELFF; CDR3 DNA: TGCGCCAGCAGCGCGGGGACAGGTCGTACCGGGGAGCTGTTTTTT
V gene: TRBV7-2; D gene: -; clone size: -; J gene: TRBJ1-2; CDR3 protein: CASSSTGSYGYTF; CDR3 DNA: TGTGCCAGCAGCTCAACAGGGTCGTATGGCTACACCTTC
V gene: TRBV11-2; D gene: -; clone size: -; J gene: TRBJ1-3; CDR3 protein: CASSLAPTGGNTIYF; CDR3 DNA: TGTGCCAGCAGCTTAGCCCCGACAGGAGGAAACACCATATATTTT
V gene: TRBV7-9; D gene: -; clone size: -; J gene: TRBJ1-4; CDR3 protein: CASSPSEKLFF; CDR3 DNA: TGTGCCAGCAGCCCCTCGGAAAAACTGTTTTTT
V gene: TRBV5-4; D gene: -; clone size: -; J gene: TRBJ2-7; CDR3 protein: CASSPSTGQLREQYF; CDR3 DNA: TGTGCCAGCAGCCCCTCGACAGGCCAACTGAGAGAGCAGTACTTC
V gene: TRBV4-1; D gene: -; clone size: -; J gene: TRBJ1-1; CDR3 protein: CASSQGGRENKAFF; CDR3 DNA: TGCGCCAGCAGCCAAGGAGGCAGGGAAAACAAAGCTTTCTTT
V gene: TRBV19; D gene: -; clone size: -; J gene: TRBJ1-6; CDR3 protein: CASSVGSGQKYNSPLHF; CDR3 DNA: TGTGCCAGTAGTGTGGGGTCTGGACAGAAGTATAATTCACCCCTCCACTTT
V gene: TRBV9; D gene: TRBD2; clone size: -; J gene: TRBJ2-3; CDR3 protein: CASSVDGGARDTQYF; CDR3 DNA: TGTGCCAGCAGCGTAGACGGGGGGGCTCGAGATACGCAGTATTTT
V gene: TRBV7-8; D gene: -; clone size: -; J gene: TRBJ1-1; CDR3 protein: CASSLQVNTEAFF; CDR3 DNA: TGTGCCAGCAGCTTACAGGTGAACACTGAAGCTTTCTTT
V gene: TRBV7-2; D gene: TRBD2; clone size: few; J gene: TRBJ2-7; CDR3 protein: CASSPSGGVLYEQYF; CDR3 DNA: TGTGCCAGCAGCCCTAGCGGGGGAGTCCTCTACGAGCAGTACTTC
V gene: TRBV4-1; D gene: -; clone size: -; J gene: TRBJ2-1; CDR3 protein: CASSQGSLAGINEQFF; CDR3 DNA: TGCGCCAGCAGCCAAGGGAGTCTAGCAGGTATCAATGAGCAGTTCTTC
V gene: TRBV28; D gene: -; clone size: -; J gene: TRBJ1-2; CDR3 protein: CASNSDSRYGYTF; CDR3 DNA: TGTGCCAGCAACTCGGACAGCCGCTATGGCTACACCTTC
V gene: TRBV11-2; D gene: -; clone size: -; J gene: TRBJ2-3; CDR3 protein: CASSRSGAETDTQYF; CDR3 DNA: TGTGCCAGCAGCCGCTCTGGGGCGGAGACAGATACGCAGTATTTT
V gene: TRBV9; D gene: -; clone size: -; J gene: TRBJ1-6; CDR3 protein: CASSSREGWNSPLHF; CDR3 DNA: TGTGCCAGCAGTTCCAGGGAAGGTTGGAATTCACCCCTCCACTTT
V gene: TRBV9; D gene: -; clone size: -; J gene: TRBJ2-5; CDR3 protein: CASSPRREQETQYF; CDR3 DNA: TGTGCCAGCAGCCCCCGAAGGGAGCAAGAGACCCAGTACTTC
V gene: TRBV9; D gene: -; clone size: once; J gene: TRBJ1-5; CDR3 protein: CASSVEEGGQPQHF; CDR3 DNA: TGTGCCAGCAGCGTAGAGGAGGGAGGCCAGCCCCAGCATTTT
V gene: TRBV2; D gene: TRBD1; clone size: -; J gene: TRBJ2-2; CDR3 protein: CASSGTGSGTGELFF; CDR3 DNA: TGTGCCAGCAGTGGGACAGGGTCGGGCACCGGGGAGCTGTTTTTT
V gene: TRBV9; D gene: -; clone size: -; J gene: TRBJ1-4; CDR3 protein: CASGGASDEKLFF; CDR3 DNA: TGTGCCAGCGGGGGGGCCTCCGATGAAAAACTGTTTTTT